This T cell receptor (beta chain) was obtained from a study of blood T cell repertoires in COVID-19. Across the study: Resolution of symptoms, clearance, or two negative PCRs was present in recovered Cohort 3 donors. PBMCs, B-cell-depleted T cells, or T cells provided the cDNA or gDNA that made up the material.

CDR1 and CDR2 (germline): MDHEN, SYDVKM. V lost 5 bases and J 0 bases, leaving 12 bases between the germline ends. CDR3 length equals 15 residues. In this sample, this clone turned up once. Measured with immunoSEQ multiplex PCR; TCRdb has only the in-frame clones, and not every one. This table holds over 250,000 clones, 88% found once. The receptor was derived from a woman aged 60-75 years in a cohort exposed to, infected with or recovered from COVID-19 (not recorded which). The chain links TRBV28 to TRBJ2-3; perhaps TRBD1 as D (6 bases). The sequenced sample was PBMCs or T cells enriched from blood (not recorded which). The CDR3 spells CASSLGQLSTDTQYF. In DNA form, the CDR3 reads TGTGCCAGCAGTCTAGGACAGCTTAGCACAGATACGCAGTATTTT.